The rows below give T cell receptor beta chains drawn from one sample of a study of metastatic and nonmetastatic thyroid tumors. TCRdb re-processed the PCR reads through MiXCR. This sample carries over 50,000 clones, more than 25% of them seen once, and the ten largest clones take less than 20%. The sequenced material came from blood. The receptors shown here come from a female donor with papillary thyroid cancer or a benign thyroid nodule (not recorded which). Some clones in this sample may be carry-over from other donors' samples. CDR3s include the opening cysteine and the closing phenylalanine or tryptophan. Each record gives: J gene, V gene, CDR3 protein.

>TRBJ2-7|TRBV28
CASRRSPRDLSYEQYF
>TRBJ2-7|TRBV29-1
CIVESGPSREQYF
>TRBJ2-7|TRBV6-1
CASSEILGAEQYF
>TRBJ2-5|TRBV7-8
CASSFSGETQYF
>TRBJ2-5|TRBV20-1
CSAIPGRGETQYF
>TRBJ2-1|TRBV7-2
CASSIALGVGVEQFF
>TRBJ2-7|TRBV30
CAWSERAGESEQYF
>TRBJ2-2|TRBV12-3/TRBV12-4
CASSQKQGVLRGELFF
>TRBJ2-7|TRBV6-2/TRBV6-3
CASAIAGGSYEQYF
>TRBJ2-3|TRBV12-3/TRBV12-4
CASSFPGSPDTQYF
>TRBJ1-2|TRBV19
CASSRTGEGYGYTF
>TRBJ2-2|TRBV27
CASSLLETGWTGELFF
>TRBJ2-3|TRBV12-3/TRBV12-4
CASRVTSTDTQYF
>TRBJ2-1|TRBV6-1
CASISGITQSYNEQFF
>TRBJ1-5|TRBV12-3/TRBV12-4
CASSFKSSEQPQHF
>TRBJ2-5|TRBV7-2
CASSRGTVGGETQYF
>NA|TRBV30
CACEEQFF
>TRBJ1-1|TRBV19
CASTPGGRGWTEAFF
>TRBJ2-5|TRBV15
CATSRSVQETQYF
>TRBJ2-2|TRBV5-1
CASGLQGANTGELFF
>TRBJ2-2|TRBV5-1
CASSLGGSTTTGELFF
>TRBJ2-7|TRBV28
CASSSSGTGGLEQYF
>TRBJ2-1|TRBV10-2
CASSERESYNEQFF
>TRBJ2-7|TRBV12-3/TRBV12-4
CASSLSFRGTYEQYF
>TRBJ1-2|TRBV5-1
CASSLVEYNYGYTF
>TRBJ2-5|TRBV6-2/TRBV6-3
CASKRTGYQETQYF
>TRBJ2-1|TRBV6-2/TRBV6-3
CASSYVRGAYNEQFF
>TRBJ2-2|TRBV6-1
CASSHDRGYGGELFF
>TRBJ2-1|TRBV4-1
CASSQEGPRRDEQFF
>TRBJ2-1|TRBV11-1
CASSVTRAKLANEQFF
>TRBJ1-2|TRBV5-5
CASSLIPGQVYGYTF
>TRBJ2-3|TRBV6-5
CASSYGQGIADTQYF
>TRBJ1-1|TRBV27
CASSPADLGWDTEAFF
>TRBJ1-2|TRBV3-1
CASSRTEYGYTF
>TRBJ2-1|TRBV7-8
CASSLVRRHNEQFF
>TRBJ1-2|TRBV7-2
CASSLSAGTGYGYTF
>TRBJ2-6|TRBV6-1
CASSSAGVPGANVLTF
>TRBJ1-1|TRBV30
CAWSVPGNTEAFF
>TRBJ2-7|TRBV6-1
CATGLTSYEQYF
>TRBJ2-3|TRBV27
CASSLSSGTGSADTQYF
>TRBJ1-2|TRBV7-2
CASSLESHRSYGYTF
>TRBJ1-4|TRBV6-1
CASSRLQGTNEKLFF
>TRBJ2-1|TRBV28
CASRWTSGNNEQFF
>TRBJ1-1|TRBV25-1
CASSDGGKDTEAFF
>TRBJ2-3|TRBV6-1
CASSDDFDSTDTQYF
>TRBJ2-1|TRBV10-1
CASSESGYGEQFF
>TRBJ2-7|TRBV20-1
CSASPGTYEQYF
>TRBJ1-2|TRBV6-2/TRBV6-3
CATAGGADYGYTF
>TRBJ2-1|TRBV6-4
CASSPPGPKGQFF
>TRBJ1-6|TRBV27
CASSQKTGAYNSPLHF
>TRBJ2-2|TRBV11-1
CASSLLGLENTGELFF
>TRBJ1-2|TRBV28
CASSNKGAGYTF
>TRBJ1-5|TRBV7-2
CANSLGQAFNQPQHF